Reported below is one TCR beta chain. The data originate from a study of neoadjuvant anti-PD-1 for oral cavity cancer. As for the study in general: Non-progressing patients received a fourth nivolumab dose near day 43, then surgery on days 50-56.

The method was immunoSEQ multiplex PCR; TCRdb's version includes in-frame clones alone and lacks a portion of them. The data contain around 81,000 clones, approximately 80% of them singletons. This CDR3 region has 11 residues. Trimming at V came to 4 bases and at J to 7 bases, leaving 0 bases not matched to a gene. The germline CDR1 and CDR2 sequences are MRHNA and SNTAGT. Source: PBMCs, taken before nivolumab (anti-PD-1) treatment. The chain couples TRBV6-4 to TRBJ1-2; 7 positions match TRBD1. This receptor was taken from a person aged 35-79 years with oral cavity squamous cell carcinoma. The CDR3 loop reads CASSGQGGYTF. CDR3 coding DNA: TGTGCCAGCAGTGGACAGGGTGGCTACACCTTC.